This T cell receptor (beta chain) was obtained from a study of blood T cell repertoires in COVID-19 (dated by TCRdb to 2018 to 2020). Notes on the research overall: Samples covering the acute and convalescent phases of COVID-19 were provided by collaborators in the United States, Italy and Spain. The material from the prospective study consisted of cDNA or gDNA derived from T cells, B-cell-depleted T cells, or PBMCs. The dataset comprised deeply sampled blood TCRbeta repertoires from subjects exposed to, actively infected with, or recovered from COVID-19. The repertoires were released in a freely available public database intended as a resource for research on the immune response to SARS-CoV-2. Samples were obtained from the ongoing ImmuneRACE study (first 160 participants) and from over 1,000 subjects provided by 6 global collaborators. The sample metadata nearly always contained a de-identified subject ID, COVID-19 status, age in years and sex. Where available, HLA class I and class II types were obtained from metadata supplied by the sample provider rather than from assay-based typing.

Samples from volunteer blood donors who had recovered from COVID-19 were contributed by a second Seattle source. Collaborating institutions collected whole blood in K2EDTA tubes following their own protocols. For TCRbeta analysis, collaborator samples were shipped as frozen whole blood, as isolated PBMCs, or as DNA extracted from either sample type. Remarks on this clone: This receptor's antigen is unknown. No base qualities exist here, and no much larger clone lies one base off it.

V is pruned by 3 bases and J by 6 bases, leaving 9 bases of the junction without a gene match. The CDR3 measures 16 amino acids from cysteine to phenylalanine. Only the CDR3 part of the read is kept: 48 bases, read in frame from the first base. Reading the germline V gene gives CDR1 SGHRS and CDR2 YFSETQ. TCRbeta CDR3 regions were amplified from genomic DNA using the immunoSEQ Assay, a bias-controlled multiplex PCR. The authors' analysis ran thus. The number of nucleated cells in each sample was estimated from the amplification of reference gene primers within the assay. To quantify the absolute abundance of each unique TCRbeta CDR3 rearrangement, sequence reads were collapsed and filtered. For each sample, productive Simpson clonality was calculated as the square root of Simpson's diversity index over productive rearrangements. The source is immuneACCESS, and TCRdb retained only in-frame sequences with V and J called. Part of the clones is not carried over; for the studies checked, unresolved V genes explain less than half of this, and the remainder is unexplained. V, J and clone size derive from that table, while D and trimming were established from the DNA sequence. This sample has around 250,000 clones in its table, and approximately 87% of those were observed once. Of the sample, roughly 4.6% falls within the top ten clones.

Results and caveats for the whole study, not just this receptor: The amount of clinical and demographic metadata varied by source and participant and was provided uncurated.

The sequence was collected from a man aged 55 to 70 who had recovered from COVID-19. Sequencing input: peripheral blood. The chain was built from TRBV5-1 and TRBJ2-1, with TRBD2 identical over 10 junction bases. Here is the DNA: TGCGCCAGCAGCTGGGGGGCCAGGACTAGCGGCAATGAGCAGTTCTTC. It encodes CASSWGARTSGNEQFF.